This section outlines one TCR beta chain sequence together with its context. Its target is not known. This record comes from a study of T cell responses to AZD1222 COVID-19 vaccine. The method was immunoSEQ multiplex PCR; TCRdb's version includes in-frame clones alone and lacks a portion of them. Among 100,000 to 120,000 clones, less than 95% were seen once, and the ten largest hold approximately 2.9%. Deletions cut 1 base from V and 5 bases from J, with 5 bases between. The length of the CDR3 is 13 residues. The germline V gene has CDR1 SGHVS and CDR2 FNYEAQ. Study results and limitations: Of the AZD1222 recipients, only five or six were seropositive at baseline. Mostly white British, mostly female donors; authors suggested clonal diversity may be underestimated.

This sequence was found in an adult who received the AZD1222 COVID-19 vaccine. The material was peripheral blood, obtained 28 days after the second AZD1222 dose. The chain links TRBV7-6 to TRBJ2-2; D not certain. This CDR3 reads CASSLGRTGELFF. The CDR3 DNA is TGTGCCAGCAGCTTAGGGAGAACCGGGGAGCTGTTTTTT.